This T cell receptor beta chain was documented in a study of CD8+ T cells in alopecia areata. cDNA serving as the sequencing template came from extracted, reverse transcribed RNA. Sequenced by immunoSEQ multiplex PCR; TCRdb stores in-frame clones only, minus some. Here the sample spans 150,000 to 200,000 clones, roughly 60% being singletons. CD4+ and CD8+ T cells were sorted from PBMCs. Comments on this clone: The antigen remains unidentified.

Study-level findings and limits: Scalp samples also yield sequences of resident alphabeta T cells from normal skin. Lesional scalp, especially alopecia totalis/universalis, showed higher clonality than normal scalp. Against the mouse data, patients shared TCRs less clearly, possibly for HLA reasons.

CDR1 and CDR2 (germline): SGHVS, FNYEAQ. The J segment lost 2 bases and the V segment lost 0 bases, leaving 4 bases of the junction unmatched. CDR3 size: 17 residues. The specimen was CD4+ T cells sorted from blood. The receptor's source is a human donor in good health. The chain links TRBV7-6 to TRBJ2-3; TRBD2 matches 11 bases. CDR3 DNA sequence: TGTGCCAGCAGCTTAGCCGCGGGACTAGCGGTCACAGATACGCAGTATTTT. Translated: CASSLAAGLAVTDTQYF.